This T cell receptor beta chain was documented in a study of OX40 agonist ivuxolimab in advanced cancers. General study results and limits: Fewer expanded clones were found on average in CD4+ than in CD8+ T cells. At 0.1-3.0 mg/kg, partial responders had clonal expansion among the lowest observed. Expanded peripheral T cells had an undetermined antigen specificity.

Clones were sequenced by immunoSEQ multiplex PCR, and TCRdb holds only the in-frame ones, with some missing. The sample lists about 77,000 clones; around four fifths were seen once. Germline V lookup: CDR1 SQVTM, CDR2 ANQGSEA. V lost 4 bases and J lost 4, with 11 bases in between. This CDR3 has 14 residues. The sample holds many counts of this clone. Antigen specificity is unknown. The sample in question was CD4+ or CD8+ T cells sorted from blood, obtained in a trial of the OX40 agonist ivuxolimab. The gene calls are TRBV29-1 and TRBJ2-6; D could derive from TRBD1 or TRBD2 (5 bases each). The receptor was isolated from an adult with an advanced solid tumor such as melanoma, head and neck, liver or kidney cancer. The CDR3 region has the DNA TGCAGCGTTGTAACCGGGGCCGGGGCCAACGTCCTGACTTTC. Encoded protein: CSVVTGAGANVLTF.